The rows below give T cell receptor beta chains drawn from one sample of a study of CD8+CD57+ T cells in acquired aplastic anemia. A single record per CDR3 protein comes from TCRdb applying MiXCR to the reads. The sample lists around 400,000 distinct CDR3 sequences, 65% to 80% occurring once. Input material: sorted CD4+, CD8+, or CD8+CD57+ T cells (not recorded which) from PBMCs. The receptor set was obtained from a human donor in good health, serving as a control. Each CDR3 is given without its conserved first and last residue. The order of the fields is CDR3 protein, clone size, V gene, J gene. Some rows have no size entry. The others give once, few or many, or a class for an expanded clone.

CDR3aa: ASSLEGADEQL; abundance: -; v_gene: TRBV7-2; j_gene: TRBJ1-5
CDR3aa: ATSDSSWGVTEAF; abundance: -; v_gene: TRBV24-1; j_gene: TRBJ1-1
CDR3aa: ASSFPETDTQY; abundance: many; v_gene: TRBV5-1; j_gene: TRBJ2-3
CDR3aa: ASRVVAGIF; abundance: -; v_gene: TRBV5-1; j_gene: TRBJ1-4
CDR3aa: ASTGGRLGSTIY; abundance: -; v_gene: TRBV5-1; j_gene: TRBJ1-3
CDR3aa: SATPDTPGVYGYT; abundance: many; v_gene: TRBV20-1; j_gene: TRBJ1-2
CDR3aa: ASSVSPVTQYGYT; abundance: many; v_gene: TRBV4-1; j_gene: TRBJ1-2
CDR3aa: AIRTGGRNTEAF; abundance: many; v_gene: TRBV10-3; j_gene: TRBJ1-1
CDR3aa: ASSRDETSYEQY; abundance: -; v_gene: TRBV7-6; j_gene: TRBJ2-7
CDR3aa: ASSSLGNTEAF; abundance: many; v_gene: TRBV12-3/TRBV12-4; j_gene: TRBJ1-1
CDR3aa: ASSLGEGGGHEQC; abundance: -; v_gene: TRBV9; j_gene: TRBJ2-7
CDR3aa: SAESIERTDTQY; abundance: many; v_gene: TRBV20-1; j_gene: TRBJ2-3
CDR3aa: SARDQDRDGANVLT; abundance: -; v_gene: TRBV20-1; j_gene: TRBJ2-6
CDR3aa: ATSRGFGVGANVLT; abundance: few; v_gene: TRBV15; j_gene: TRBJ2-6
CDR3aa: ASSLWGSTSTDTQY; abundance: -; v_gene: TRBV5-1; j_gene: TRBJ2-3
CDR3aa: SARYREPRL; abundance: -; v_gene: TRBV20-1; j_gene: TRBJ2-1
CDR3aa: ASSPSGFDEQY; abundance: many; v_gene: TRBV7-2; j_gene: TRBJ2-7
CDR3aa: ASSLASESEQF; abundance: -; v_gene: TRBV7-6; j_gene: -
CDR3aa: ASSEGTPQETQY; abundance: many; v_gene: TRBV25-1; j_gene: TRBJ2-5
CDR3aa: SAGQQSEKPQY; abundance: -; v_gene: TRBV20-1; j_gene: TRBJ2-3
CDR3aa: ASSLASIGAQYFLH; abundance: -; v_gene: TRBV7-2; j_gene: TRBJ1-6